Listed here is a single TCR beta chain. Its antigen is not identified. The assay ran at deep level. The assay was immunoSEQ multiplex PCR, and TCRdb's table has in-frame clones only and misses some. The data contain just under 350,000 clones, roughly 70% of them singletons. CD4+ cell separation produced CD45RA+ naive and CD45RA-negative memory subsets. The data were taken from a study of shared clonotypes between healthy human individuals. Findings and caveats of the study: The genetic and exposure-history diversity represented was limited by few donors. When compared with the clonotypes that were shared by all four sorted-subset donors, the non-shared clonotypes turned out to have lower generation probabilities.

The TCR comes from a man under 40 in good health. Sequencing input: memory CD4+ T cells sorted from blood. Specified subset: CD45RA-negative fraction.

CDR3 in amino acids: CASTQGGLSGRAETQYF. The CDR3 DNA reads as TGTGCCAGCACCCAGGGGGGCCTTAGCGGGAGGGCGGAGACCCAGTACTTC. This rearrangement joins TRBV11-2 to TRBJ2-5; 11 bases align to TRBD2. V was clipped by 7 bases and J by 5 bases; unmatched bases: 15. The germline CDR1 and CDR2 sequences are SGHAT and FQNNGV. This CDR3 has 17 residues.